The 2 T cell receptor beta chains given below trace back to one sample, sequenced in a study of T cell clonality in common variable immunodeficiency. Profiling relied on immunoSEQ multiplex PCR, and the TCRdb table lists in-frame clones only, not all of them. Observed in the sample are some 50,000 clones, none of them singletons. Sequenced: peripheral blood mononuclear cells. The receptor set was obtained from a person aged 18 to 70 in good health.

This clone was observed at least ten times. CDR3 residues: CAWSTPRLAGGLSYEQYF. CDR3 bases read: TGTGCCTGGAGTACCCCACGACTAGCGGGAGGGCTCTCCTACGAG. This chain uses TRBV30 with TRBJ2-7, with TRBD2 identical over 14 bases. Coverage ceases 3 residues before the CDR3 finishes, and the germline J gene fills in the end. V was pared by 2 bases and J by 0 bases, with 9 bases of the junction left unmatched. The germline CDR1 and CDR2 sequences are GTSNPN and SVGIG (reference sequence). The CDR3 has 18 amino acids.

At least ten counts were recorded for this clone. From the germline J gene comes the end of the CDR3, since the read stops 3 residues before it. The gene calls are TRBV20-1 and TRBJ2-3; 8 bases align to TRBD2. V trimming: 0 bases; J trimming: 5 bases; junction bases outside the gene matches: 7. The CDR3 extends over 15 amino acids. Germline V gene sequence: CDR1 DFQATT, CDR2 SNEGSKA (reference sequence). The CDR3 region is CSARDRGGQIDTQYF. The DNA read from the CDR3 is TGCAGTGCTAGAGACCGGGGGGGCCAAATAGATACG.